These 23 T cell receptor beta chains originate from one sample sequenced in a study of blood T cell repertoires in COVID-19. TCRdb's table, derived via immunoSEQ multiplex PCR, lists solely in-frame clones and lacks some. The profile shows some 240,000 clones, roughly 90% of them singletons. Source material: peripheral blood. The receptors come from a man in his fifties or sixties who had recovered from COVID-19.

The CDR3 sequence is CASSFGLFGGQPQHF. CDR3 DNA sequence: TGTGCCAGCAGCTTCGGCCTTTTCGGGGGTCAGCCCCAGCATTTT. The chain recombines TRBV7-9 with TRBJ1-5; tentative D call: TRBD1 (5 bases). Trimming stripped 3 bases from V and 6 bases from J, with 15 bases between. CDR3 length: 15 residues. Per germline, CDR1 SEHNR and CDR2 FQNEAQ (reference sequence).

V and J are TRBV3-1 (or the pseudogene TRBV3-2) and TRBJ2-7; a weak D match, TRBD2 (5 bases). From germline, CDR1 is LGHDT and CDR2 YNNKEL (reference sequence). The ends were cut back, 8 bases at V and 6 bases at J, with 11 bases in the middle. The CDR3 runs 11 residues. The CDR3 bases are TGTGCCAGCCTTTCACGGGGCGAGCAGTACTTC. Protein: CASLSRGEQYF.

The chain carries TRBV25-1 and TRBJ1-6; D is undetermined. The CDR3 is 16 residues long. Looked up from germline, CDR1 is MGHDK and CDR2 is SYGVNS. Trimming shortened V by 2 bases and J by 7 bases, and 15 bases separated the two germline ends. The CDR3 here is CASSEPGGALNSPLHF. The CDR3 DNA reads TGTGCCAGCAGTGAACCCGGCGGCGCTCTGAATTCACCCCTCCACTTT.

The V call is TRBV24-1, the J call TRBJ2-3; 9 bases fit TRBD1. The J segment lost 4 bases and the V segment lost 4 bases, leaving 5 bases of the junction unmatched. This CDR3 contains 15 residues. CDR1 KGHDR and CDR2 SFDVKD come from the germline V gene. This CDR3 reads CATSDSGTGSDTQYF. The CDR3, as DNA: TGTGCCACCAGTGACTCCGGGACAGGGTCAGATACGCAGTATTTT.

This sequence joins TRBV5-1 and TRBJ2-2, with D perhaps TRBD2 (6 bases). V lost 3 bases, J lost 8 bases, and 23 bases lay in between. Germline V gene lookup returns CDR1 SGHRS and CDR2 YFSETQ. The CDR3 spans 17 residues. CDR3 nucleotide sequence: TGCGCCAGCAGCTCACAGCCCGGCGGACGGGAGACGGGGGAGCTGTTTTTT. Encoded protein: CASSSQPGGRETGELFF.

The chain recombines TRBV7-9 with TRBJ2-3, with 7 bases lining up with TRBD1. Germline CDR1 is SEHNR and CDR2 is FQNEAQ (reference sequence). Losses at the gene ends were 2 bases for V and 2 bases for J; bases not matched to a gene: 4. This CDR3 region has 15 residues. CDR3 loop: CASSLNRGATDTQYF. The CDR3 DNA is TGTGCCAGCAGCTTAAACAGGGGCGCCACAGATACGCAGTATTTT. Combining the CDR3 with reference TRBV7-9 and TRBJ2-3 gives the whole variable domain DTGVSQNPRHKITKRGQNVTFRCDPISEHNRLYWYRQTLGQGPEFLTYFQNEAQLEKSRLLSDRFSAERPKGSFSTLEIQRTEQGDSAMYLCASSLNRGATDTQYFGPGTRLTVL.

The rearrangement uses TRBV7-9 and TRBJ2-4; D is unresolved. V shed 8 bases and J shed 7 bases, with 12 bases lying between them. The CDR3 has 12 residues. Germline lookup yields CDR1 SEHNR and CDR2 FQNEAQ (reference sequence). The DNA of the CDR3 is TGTGCCAGCGGTCAGGCAATGAACATTCAGTACTTC. This encodes CASGQAMNIQYF.

The V gene is TRBV25-1, the J gene TRBJ2-7; the D is unclear. Trimming left V 0 bases short and J 0 bases short, with 6 bases between. The germline gives CDR1 MGHDK, CDR2 SYGVNS. The CDR3 runs to 14 residues. CDR3 sequence reads: CASSEYGGSYEQYF. The DNA for the CDR3 is TGTGCCAGCAGTGAATACGGCGGCTCCTACGAGCAGTACTTC.

This clone was recorded once. The gene calls are TRBV28 and TRBJ2-7, with 10 bases identical to TRBD1. The junction had 5 bases not matched to a gene; V was cut back by 5 bases and J by 4 bases. CDR3 length: 14 amino acids. The germline V gene encodes CDR1 MDHEN and CDR2 SYDVKM. The CDR3 DNA reads as TGTGCCAGCAGTGAGCCGGGACAGGGGTACGAGCAGTACTTC. As protein: CASSEPGQGYEQYF.

This sequence joins TRBV25-1 and TRBJ1-6; weak D call: TRBD1 (5 bases). The CDR3 is made up of 13 amino acids. Germline assignment: CDR1 MGHDK and CDR2 SYGVNS. V lost 5 bases to trimming and J lost 10 bases, with 12 bases between them. CDR3 nucleotides: TGTGCCAGCAGTTTCCGGGCAGGGTCACCCCTCCACTTT. Protein product: CASSFRAGSPLHF.

The V call is TRBV28, the J call TRBJ1-5, with D unresolved. The V and J ends lost 3 bases and 4 bases respectively, with 4 bases between them. The CDR3 is made up of 12 amino acids. Germline values: CDR1 MDHEN, CDR2 SYDVKM. The CDR3 region has the DNA TGTGCCAGCAGTTTCCAGAATCAGCCCCAGCATTTT. Translated, it gives CASSFQNQPQHF.

This clone was counted once. The chain links TRBV7-9 to TRBJ2-7; 10 bases agree with TRBD1. The CDR3 runs to 17 residues. Germline loops: CDR1 SEHNR, CDR2 FQNEAQ (reference sequence). The ends lost 4 bases at V and 2 bases at J; junction bases unmatched: 11. The CDR3 reads CASSSGQGLLGTYEQYF. The CDR3 DNA follows: TGTGCCAGCAGCTCGGGACAGGGGCTATTGGGGACCTACGAGCAGTACTTC.

CDR3 nucleotide sequence: TGTGCCAGCAGTTCTAGCGGGGGGGCAGGGCAGTATTTT. Protein: CASSSSGGAGQYF. V usage is TRBV5-4 and J usage is TRBJ2-3; 12 nucleotides align to TRBD2. The germline V gene has CDR1 SGHNT and CDR2 YYREEE (reference sequence). Germline trimming cut 5 bases from V and 11 bases from J; bases unmatched to any gene: 6. The CDR3 spans 13 residues.

The CDR3 coding sequence is TGCGCCAGCAGACCGGGGACAGGGGCGATTTCCAAAAACATTCAGTACTTC. Its protein product is CASRPGTGAISKNIQYF. This chain links TRBV5-1 with TRBJ2-4, with TRBD1 identical over 10 bases. Germline trimming cut 5 bases from V and 2 bases from J; bases unmatched to any gene: 10. Germline values: CDR1 SGHRS, CDR2 YFSETQ. The CDR3 has 17 residues.

The V gene is TRBV5-6, the J gene TRBJ2-1, with 7 nucleotides matching TRBD2. This CDR3 contains 15 residues. J gave up 8 bases and V 4 bases, and 12 bases lay outside the gene matches. Germline V gene lookup returns CDR1 SGHDT and CDR2 YYEEEE. Written as DNA, the CDR3 is TGTGCCAGCAGCCCACTAGCGCGTGTAGGCGATGAGCAGTTCTTC. Translation: CASSPLARVGDEQFF.

The V call is TRBV27, the J call TRBJ2-6; 8 bases match TRBD1. V trimming: 6 bases; J trimming: 2 bases; junction bases outside the gene matches: 9. The CDR3 is made up of 17 amino acids. Looked up from germline, CDR1 is MNHEY and CDR2 is SMNVEV (reference sequence). CDR3 sequence: CASRRTGMVAGANVLTF. The CDR3, as DNA: TGTGCCAGCAGAAGGACAGGGATGGTTGCTGGGGCCAACGTCCTGACTTTC.

The chain employs TRBV6-1 and TRBJ2-5, with D possibly TRBD2 on 6 matching bases. With 5 bases removed from V and 4 bases from J, the gap between germline ends came to 11 bases. CDR1 MNHNS and CDR2 SASEGT come from the germline V gene. The CDR3 has 13 amino acids. The CDR3 DNA reads as TGTGCCAGCAGTCGGGACTTTCGAGAGACCCAGTACTTC. Encoded protein: CASSRDFRETQYF.

This clone appeared once. V gene TRBV19 combines with J gene TRBJ1-2, with TRBD1 matching over 7 bases. V lost 4 bases to trimming and J lost 4 bases; unmatched junction nucleotides: 3. This CDR3 spans 13 amino acids. CDR1 and CDR2 (germline): LNHDA, SQIVND (reference sequence). CDR3 residues: CASSTGTAYGYTF. CDR3 sequence (DNA): TGTGCCAGTAGTACCGGGACAGCCTATGGCTACACCTTC.

V gene TRBV24-1 combines with J gene TRBJ2-2, with a tentative D call TRBD2 (6 bases). The CDR3 consists of 16 residues. CDR1 and CDR2 from the germline V gene are KGHDR and SFDVKD. V gave up 1 base and J gave up 7 bases, with 15 bases separating them. The CDR3 loop is CATSDFGGPGVGELFF. DNA for the CDR3: TGTGCCACCAGTGATTTTGGGGGACCGGGAGTCGGGGAGCTGTTTTTT.

In the case of this clone: At one end, the junction sequence differs from germline, possibly due to a read error. This chain links TRBV28 with TRBJ1-2, with 9 positions matching TRBD1. The CDR3 totals 13 residues. Germline assignment: CDR1 MDHEN and CDR2 SYDVKM. The CDR3 sequence: CASSLQQGQGIPF. The CDR3 bases are TGTGCCAGCAGTTTACAGCAAGGACAGGGGATACCCTTC.

The chain joins TRBV5-6 to TRBJ2-3; TRBD2 matches at 10 bases. CDR1 and CDR2 from the germline V gene are SGHDT and YYEEEE. Trimming at V came to 4 bases and at J to 6 bases, leaving 14 bases not matched to a gene. CDR3 length: 17 residues. CDR3 nucleotides: TGTGCCAGCAGCCTGCCCCCAAGAGCGGGGGGGCCCGATACGCAGTATTTT. Residues: CASSLPPRAGGPDTQYF.

Only a few counts were recorded for this clone. J is TRBJ1-2 and V is TRBV6-5, with 7 nucleotides matching TRBD1. Germline trimming cut 6 bases from V and 7 bases from J; bases unmatched to any gene: 5. From germline, CDR1 is MNHEY and CDR2 SVGAGI. CDR3 length: 12 amino acids. The CDR3 is CASSRTGAGYTF. In DNA form, the CDR3 reads TGTGCCAGCAGCCGAACAGGGGCTGGCTACACCTTC.

This clone was seen a few times. The chain employs TRBV10-3 and TRBJ1-1, with D possibly TRBD1 on 5 matching bases. The CDR3 length is 12 residues. V was shortened by 2 bases and J by 7 bases, with 8 bases between the two germline ends. The germline V gene encodes CDR1 ENHRY and CDR2 SYGVKD. CDR3 DNA: TGTGCCATCAGTGAGGGACACGTTGAAGCTTTCTTT. It is translated as CAISEGHVEAFF.